Only one count was recorded for the clone carrying this T cell receptor (beta chain). The antigen is undetermined. Given a much more abundant clone one base away, this may be a read error. The library came from three nested PCR rounds adapted from ARM-PCR protocols. TCRdb called the multiplex PCR reads again in MiXCR, with one record for every CDR3 protein. The sample lists approximately 100,000 distinct CDR3 sequences, about 60% seen once, with approximately 18% in the top ten. The V gene's germline CDR1 is ENHRY and CDR2 SYGVKD. This CDR3 region has 15 residues. V lost 5 bases and J lost 0, with 13 bases in between. The source of the sample is a study of tumor and adjacent non-tumor tissue in lung cancer. At the level of the study: There were around 11 adenocarcinoma, a couple of squamous cell carcinoma and 1 small cell lung cancer cases.

No cell sorting was done before RNA was extracted from the tissue. The normal lung tissue was taken more than 3 cm from the tumor edge. Between August and November 2014, newly diagnosed, chemotherapy-naive lung cancer patients underwent thoracic surgery in China. Whole-study results and caveats: Patients with more diverse tumor TCRs had worse survival.

The V call is TRBV10-3, the J call TRBJ2-5; D is possibly TRBD2 (6 bases). The specimen sequenced was distant non-tumor lung tissue. This clonotype originated in a man aged 30 to 39 with non-small cell lung cancer. The CDR3 nucleotides are TGTGCCATCAGTAAGGGGCGGGACCACCAAGAGACCCAGTACTTC. It translates to CAISKGRDHQETQYF.